The T cell receptor beta chain described here comes from a study of graft-versus-host responses after intestinal transplantation. Study-level background: Recipients were given multivisceral, liver-intestinal, or isolated intestinal transplants. The whole recipient group had anti-thymocyte globulin induction followed by tacrolimus and steroids for two to three years.

Study-wide results and limits: Individuals carrying graft-donor T cell macrochimerism showed high graft-versus-host to host-versus-graft clonal ratios in allografts. Early post-transplant HvG declines tracked with peak circulating GvH clone levels.

A remark on this clone: The antigen is not known.

Sequencing used immunoSEQ multiplex PCR; TCRdb keeps in-frame clones, though not all of them. Of over 90,000 clones listed, roughly 93% are singletons. This CDR3 is 15 amino acids long. Germline assignment: CDR1 MGHRA and CDR2 YSYEKL. V was clipped by 0 bases and J by 4 bases, with 12 bases between them. This clonotype originated in a human donor who received an intestinal transplant. The V and J genes are TRBV4-1 and TRBJ1-2, with D possibly being TRBD1 (5 bases). The source material was unstimulated CD8+ T cells sorted from spleen or lymph node cells, sampled before intestinal transplant. CDR3 region: CASSQERGGSYGYTF. In DNA form, the CDR3 reads TGCGCCAGCAGCCAAGAGAGGGGAGGCAGCTATGGCTACACCTTC.